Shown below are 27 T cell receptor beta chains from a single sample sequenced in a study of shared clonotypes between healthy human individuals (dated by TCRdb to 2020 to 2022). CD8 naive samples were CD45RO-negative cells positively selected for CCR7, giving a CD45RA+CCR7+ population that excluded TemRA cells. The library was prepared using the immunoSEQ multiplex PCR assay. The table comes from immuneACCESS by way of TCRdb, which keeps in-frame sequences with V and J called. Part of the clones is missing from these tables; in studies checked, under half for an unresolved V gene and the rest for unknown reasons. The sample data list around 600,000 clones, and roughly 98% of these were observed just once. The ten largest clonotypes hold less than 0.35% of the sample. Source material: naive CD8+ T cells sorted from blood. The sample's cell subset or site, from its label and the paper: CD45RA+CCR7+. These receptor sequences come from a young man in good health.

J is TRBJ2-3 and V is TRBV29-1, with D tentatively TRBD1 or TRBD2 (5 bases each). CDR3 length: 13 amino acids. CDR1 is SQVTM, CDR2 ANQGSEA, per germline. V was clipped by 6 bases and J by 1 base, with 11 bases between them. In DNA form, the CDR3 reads TGCAGCGTGGGACCCCGTGGCACAGATACGCAGTATTTT. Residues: CSVGPRGTDTQYF.

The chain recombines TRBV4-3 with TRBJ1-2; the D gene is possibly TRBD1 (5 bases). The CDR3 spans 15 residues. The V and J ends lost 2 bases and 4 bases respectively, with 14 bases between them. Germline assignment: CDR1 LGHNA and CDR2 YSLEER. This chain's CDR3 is CASSQPQTDFYGYTF. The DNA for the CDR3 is TGCGCCAGCAGCCAACCCCAGACAGATTTCTATGGCTACACCTTC.

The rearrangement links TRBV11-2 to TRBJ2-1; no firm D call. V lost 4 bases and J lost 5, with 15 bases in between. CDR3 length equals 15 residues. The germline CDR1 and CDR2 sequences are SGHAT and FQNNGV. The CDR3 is CASSYSLHLNNEQFF. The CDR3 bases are TGTGCCAGCAGCTATAGCCTCCATTTAAACAATGAGCAGTTCTTC.

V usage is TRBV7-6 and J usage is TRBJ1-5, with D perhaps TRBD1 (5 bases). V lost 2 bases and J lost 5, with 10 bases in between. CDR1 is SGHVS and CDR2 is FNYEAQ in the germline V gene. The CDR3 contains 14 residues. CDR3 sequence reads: CASSLSGLDQPQHF. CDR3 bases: TGTGCCAGCAGCTTATCAGGGTTGGATCAGCCCCAGCATTTT.

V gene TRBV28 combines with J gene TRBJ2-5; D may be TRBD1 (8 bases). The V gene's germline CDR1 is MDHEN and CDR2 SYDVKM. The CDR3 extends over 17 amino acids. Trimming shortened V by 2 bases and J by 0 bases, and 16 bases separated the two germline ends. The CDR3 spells CASSLRQGRGYQETQYF. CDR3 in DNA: TGTGCCAGCAGTTTAAGACAGGGGAGGGGGTACCAAGAGACCCAGTACTTC. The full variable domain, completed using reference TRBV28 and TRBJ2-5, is DVKVTQSSRYLVKRTGEKVFLECVQDMDHENMFWYRQDPGLGLRLIYFSYDVKMKEKGDIPEGYSVSREKKERFSLILESASTNQTSMYLCASSLRQGRGYQETQYFGPGTRLLVL.

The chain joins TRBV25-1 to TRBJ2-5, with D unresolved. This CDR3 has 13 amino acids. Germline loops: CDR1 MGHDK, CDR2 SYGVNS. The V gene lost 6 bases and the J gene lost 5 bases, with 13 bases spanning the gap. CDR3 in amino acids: CASSPGVGETQYF. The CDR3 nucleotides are TGTGCCAGCAGCCCGGGCGTGGGGGAGACCCAGTACTTC.

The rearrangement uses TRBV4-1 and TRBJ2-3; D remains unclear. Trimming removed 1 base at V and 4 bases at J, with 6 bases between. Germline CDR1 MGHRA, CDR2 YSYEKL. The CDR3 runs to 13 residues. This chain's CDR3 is CASSQAIPDTQYF. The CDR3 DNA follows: TGCGCCAGCAGCCAAGCCATTCCAGATACGCAGTATTTT.

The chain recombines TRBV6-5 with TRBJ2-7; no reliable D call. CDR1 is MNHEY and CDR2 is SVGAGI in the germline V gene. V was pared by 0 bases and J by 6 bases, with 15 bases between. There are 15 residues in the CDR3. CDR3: CASSYSIGPQGEQYF. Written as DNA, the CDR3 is TGTGCCAGCAGTTACTCGATTGGACCCCAAGGCGAGCAGTACTTC.

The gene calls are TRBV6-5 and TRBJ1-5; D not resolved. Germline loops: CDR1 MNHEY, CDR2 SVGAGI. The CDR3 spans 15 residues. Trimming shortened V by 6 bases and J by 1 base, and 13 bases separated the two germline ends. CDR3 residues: CASRKNQRSNQPQHF. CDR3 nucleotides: TGTGCCAGCAGGAAAAATCAGCGCAGCAATCAGCCCCAGCATTTT.

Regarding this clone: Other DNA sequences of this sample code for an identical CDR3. DNA for the CDR3: TGTGCCAGCAGCTTAACGGACAGGTTCTACGAGCAGTACTTC. Translating gives CASSLTDRFYEQYF. The chain employs TRBV5-5 and TRBJ2-7; 7 bases align to TRBD1. The CDR3 consists of 14 residues. Germline V gene sequence: CDR1 SGHKS, CDR2 YYEKEE (reference sequence). Unmatched junction bases numbered 5, after V lost 2 bases and J lost 3 bases.

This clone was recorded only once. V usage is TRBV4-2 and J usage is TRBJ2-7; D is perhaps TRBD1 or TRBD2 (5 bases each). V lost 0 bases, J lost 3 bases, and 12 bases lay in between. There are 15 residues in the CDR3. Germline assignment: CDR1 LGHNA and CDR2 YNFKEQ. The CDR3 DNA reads TGTGCCAGCAGCCAAGATTGGCTGGGGGACTACGAGCAGTACTTC. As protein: CASSQDWLGDYEQYF.

DNA for the CDR3: TGCGCCAGCAGCCAAGTAGGGGACACCGGGGAGCTGTTTTTT. Translation: CASSQVGDTGELFF. The chain recombines TRBV4-1 with TRBJ2-2; tentatively, D is TRBD1 (5 bases). V gave up 1 base and J gave up 3 bases, with 6 bases separating them. Germline V gives CDR1 MGHRA, CDR2 YSYEKL. The CDR3 sequence is 14 residues long.

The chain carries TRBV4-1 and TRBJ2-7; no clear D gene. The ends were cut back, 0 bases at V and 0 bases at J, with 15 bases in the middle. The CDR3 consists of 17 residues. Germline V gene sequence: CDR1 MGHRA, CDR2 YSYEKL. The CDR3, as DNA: TGCGCCAGCAGCCAAGAGTGGCTGCCCGGAAGCTCCTACGAGCAGTACTTC. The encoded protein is CASSQEWLPGSSYEQYF.

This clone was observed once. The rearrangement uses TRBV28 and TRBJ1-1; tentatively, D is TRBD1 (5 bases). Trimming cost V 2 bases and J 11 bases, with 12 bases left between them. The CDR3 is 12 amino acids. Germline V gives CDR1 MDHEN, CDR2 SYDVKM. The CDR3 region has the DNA TGTGCCAGCAGTTTAAGTCGGGGCGAGGCTTTCTTT. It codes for CASSLSRGEAFF.

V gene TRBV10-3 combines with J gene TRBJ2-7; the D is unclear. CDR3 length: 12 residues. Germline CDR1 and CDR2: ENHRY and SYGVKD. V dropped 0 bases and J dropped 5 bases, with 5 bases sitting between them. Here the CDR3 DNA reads TGTGCCATCAGTGAGTCGAATAACGAGCAGTACTTC. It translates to CAISESNNEQYF.

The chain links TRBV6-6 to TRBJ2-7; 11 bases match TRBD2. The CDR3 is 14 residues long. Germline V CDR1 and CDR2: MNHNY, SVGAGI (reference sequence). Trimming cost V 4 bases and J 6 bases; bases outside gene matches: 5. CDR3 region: CASSSFGLAGEQYF. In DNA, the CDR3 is TGTGCCAGCAGTTCTTTCGGACTAGCGGGCGAGCAGTACTTC.

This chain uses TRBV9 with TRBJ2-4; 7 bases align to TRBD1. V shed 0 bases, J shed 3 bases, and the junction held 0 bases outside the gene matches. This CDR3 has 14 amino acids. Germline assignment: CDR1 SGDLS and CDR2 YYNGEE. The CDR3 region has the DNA TGTGCCAGCAGCGTAGGGGACAGCAAAAACATTCAGTACTTC. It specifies CASSVGDSKNIQYF. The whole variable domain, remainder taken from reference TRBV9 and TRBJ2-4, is DSGVTQTPKHLITATGQRVTLRCSPRSGDLSVYWYQQSLDQGLQFLIQYYNGEERAKGNILERFSAQQFPDLHSELNLSSLELGDSALYFCASSVGDSKNIQYFGAGTRLSVL.

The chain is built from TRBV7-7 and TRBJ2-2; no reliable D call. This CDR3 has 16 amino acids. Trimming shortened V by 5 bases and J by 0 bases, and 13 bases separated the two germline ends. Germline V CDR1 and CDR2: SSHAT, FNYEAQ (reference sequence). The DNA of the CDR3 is TGTGCCAGCAGCCACTCTCGAATTTCGAACACCGGGGAGCTGTTTTTT. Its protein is CASSHSRISNTGELFF.

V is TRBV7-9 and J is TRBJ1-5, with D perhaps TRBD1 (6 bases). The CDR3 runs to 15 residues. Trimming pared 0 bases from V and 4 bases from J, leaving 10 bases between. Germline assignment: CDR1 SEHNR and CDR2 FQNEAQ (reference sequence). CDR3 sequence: CASSLAKQGNQPQHF. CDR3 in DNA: TGTGCCAGCAGCTTAGCGAAACAGGGAAATCAGCCCCAGCATTTT.

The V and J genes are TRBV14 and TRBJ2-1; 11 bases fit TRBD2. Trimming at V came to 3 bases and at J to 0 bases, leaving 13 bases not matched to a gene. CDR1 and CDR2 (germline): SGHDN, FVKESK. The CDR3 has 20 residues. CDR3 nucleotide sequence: TGTGCCAGCAGCCAGATGCCCAATCCTAGCGGGGGGAGCTCCTACAATGAGCAGTTCTTC. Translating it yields CASSQMPNPSGGSSYNEQFF.

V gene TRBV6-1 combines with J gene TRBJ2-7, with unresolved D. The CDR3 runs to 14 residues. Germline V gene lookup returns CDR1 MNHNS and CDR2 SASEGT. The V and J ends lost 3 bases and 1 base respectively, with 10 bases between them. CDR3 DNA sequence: TGTGCCAGCAGTGACTTACCGAGATCCTACGAGCAGTACTTC. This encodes CASSDLPRSYEQYF.

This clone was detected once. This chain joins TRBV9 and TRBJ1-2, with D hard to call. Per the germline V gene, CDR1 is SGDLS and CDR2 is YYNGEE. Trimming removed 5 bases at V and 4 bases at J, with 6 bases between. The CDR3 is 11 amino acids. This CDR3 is CASRDPYGYTF. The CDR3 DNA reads TGTGCCAGCAGGGACCCCTATGGCTACACCTTC.

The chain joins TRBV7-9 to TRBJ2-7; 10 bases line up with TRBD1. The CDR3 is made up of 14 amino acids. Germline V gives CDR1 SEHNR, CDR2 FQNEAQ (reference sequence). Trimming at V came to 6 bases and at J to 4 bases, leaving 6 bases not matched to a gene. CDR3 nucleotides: TGTGCCAGCAGGGCCGGGACAGGGGTGTACGAGCAGTACTTC. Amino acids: CASRAGTGVYEQYF.

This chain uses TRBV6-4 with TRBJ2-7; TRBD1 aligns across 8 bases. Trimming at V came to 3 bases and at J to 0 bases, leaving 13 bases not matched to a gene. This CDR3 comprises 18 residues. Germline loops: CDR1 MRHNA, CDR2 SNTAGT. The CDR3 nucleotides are TGTGCCAGCAGTGAAGGGGCAGGGGGCTGGGTAAGCTCCTACGAGCAGTACTTC. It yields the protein CASSEGAGGWVSSYEQYF.

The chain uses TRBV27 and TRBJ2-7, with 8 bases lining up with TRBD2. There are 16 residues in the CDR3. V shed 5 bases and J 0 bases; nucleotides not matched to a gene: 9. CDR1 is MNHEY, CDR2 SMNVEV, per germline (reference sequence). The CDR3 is CASSTLSGVSSYEQYF. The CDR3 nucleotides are TGTGCCAGCAGTACCCTTAGCGGGGTGAGCTCCTACGAGCAGTACTTC.

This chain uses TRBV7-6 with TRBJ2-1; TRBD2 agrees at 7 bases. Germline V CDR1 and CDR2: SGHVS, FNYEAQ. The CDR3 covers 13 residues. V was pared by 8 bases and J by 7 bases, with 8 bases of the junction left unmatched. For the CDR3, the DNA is TGTGCCAGCGGACTAGTTAATGGGAATGAGCAGTTCTTC. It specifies CASGLVNGNEQFF.

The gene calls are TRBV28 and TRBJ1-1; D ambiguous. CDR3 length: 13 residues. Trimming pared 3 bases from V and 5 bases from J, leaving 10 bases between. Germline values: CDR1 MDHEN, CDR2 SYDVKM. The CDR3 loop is CASSFRLDTEAFF. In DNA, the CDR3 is TGTGCCAGCAGTTTCCGCCTCGATACTGAAGCTTTCTTT.